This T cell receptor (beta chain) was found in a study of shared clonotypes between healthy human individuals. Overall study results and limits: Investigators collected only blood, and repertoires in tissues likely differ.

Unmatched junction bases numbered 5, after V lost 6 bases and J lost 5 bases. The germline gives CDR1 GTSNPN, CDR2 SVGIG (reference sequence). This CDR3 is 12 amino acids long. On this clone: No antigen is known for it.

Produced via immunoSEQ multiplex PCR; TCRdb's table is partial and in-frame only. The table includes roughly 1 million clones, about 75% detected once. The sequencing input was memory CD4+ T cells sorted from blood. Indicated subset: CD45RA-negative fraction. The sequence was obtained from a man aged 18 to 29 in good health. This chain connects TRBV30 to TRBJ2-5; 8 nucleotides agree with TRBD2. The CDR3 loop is CACGRGGETQYF. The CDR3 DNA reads TGTGCCTGTGGCCGGGGGGGGGAGACCCAGTACTTC. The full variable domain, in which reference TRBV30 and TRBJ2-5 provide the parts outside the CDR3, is SQTIHQWPATLVQPVGSPLSLECTVEGTSNPNLYWYRQAAGRGLQLLFYSVGIGQISSEVPQNLSASRPQDRQFILSSKKLLLSDSGFYLCACGRGGETQYFGPGTRLLVL.